This T cell receptor (beta chain) was identified during a study of blood T cell repertoires in COVID-19. Across the study: The origin of the acute and convalescent COVID-19 samples was the United States, Italy and Spain.

Across fewer than 25 US areas, participants ranged in age from about 18 to 89 years. Sequenced by immunoSEQ multiplex PCR; TCRdb stores in-frame clones only, minus some. The sample records 300,000 to 400,000 clones, approximately 88% being singletons. Germline lookup yields CDR1 SNHLY and CDR2 FYNNEI. The CDR3 covers 14 residues. V shed 7 bases and J 5 bases; nucleotides not matched to a gene: 8. The J gene is TRBJ2-7, the V gene TRBV2, with TRBD1 matching 10 bases. This clonotype was sampled from a man aged 25 to 40 who had recovered from COVID-19. The sample consisted of PBMCs or T cells enriched from blood (not recorded which). The CDR3: CASIRDRGTDEQYF. In nucleotides, the CDR3 is TGTGCCAGCATCCGGGACAGGGGAACGGACGAGCAGTACTTC.